This T cell receptor (beta chain) was sequenced during a study of beta chain features in type 1 diabetes. Isolated RNA was reverse transcribed in full, so expressed TCRB transcripts were sequenced. Samples of naive, central memory and regulatory T cells yielded a mean of about 3.9 million reads. TCRdb keeps only in-frame clones here, not all; method: immunoSEQ multiplex PCR. Among approximately 280,000 clones listed, about 15% were seen once. This clone occurred a few times. As yet, its antigen is unknown. This CDR3 has 14 residues. Trimming pared 0 bases from V and 7 bases from J, leaving 12 bases between. CDR1 is SNHLY and CDR2 is FYNNEI in the germline V gene. CD45RO/CCR7/CD25/CD127/CD95/CD27 staining was used to isolate CD4+ naive, central memory, regulatory and stem cell-like memory cells by sorting. The study, taken as a whole, reports: TCRB CDR3s were moderately but significantly shorter in Type 1 diabetes patients in all four CD4+ subsets. A closer apparent resemblance between naive, central memory and Treg TCRB repertoires was seen in patients than in healthy donors. VDJ junctions sequenced from type 1 diabetes patients showed fewer insertions and more deletions.

This TCR came from a man younger than 30 with type 1 diabetes. The chain joins TRBV2 to TRBJ1-2, with D hard to call. The sample consisted of naive CD4+ T cells from blood. CDR3 sequence: CASSEAERAAGYTF. The CDR3, as DNA: TGTGCCAGCAGTGAAGCTGAGCGAGCTGCTGGCTACACCTTC.